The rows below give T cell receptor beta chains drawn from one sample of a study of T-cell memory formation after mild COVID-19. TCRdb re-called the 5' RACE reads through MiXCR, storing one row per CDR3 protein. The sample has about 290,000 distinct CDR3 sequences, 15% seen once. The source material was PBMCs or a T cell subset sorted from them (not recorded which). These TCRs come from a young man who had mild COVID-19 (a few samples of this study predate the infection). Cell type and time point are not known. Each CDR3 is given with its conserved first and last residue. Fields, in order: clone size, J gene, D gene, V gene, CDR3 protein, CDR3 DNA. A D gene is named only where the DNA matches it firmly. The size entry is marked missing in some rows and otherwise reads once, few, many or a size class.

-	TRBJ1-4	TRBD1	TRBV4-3	CASSQVTQGAREKLFF	TGCGCCAGCAGCCAAGTCACACAGGGGGCGAGAGAAAAACTGTTTTTT
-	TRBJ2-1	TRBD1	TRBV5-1	CASSFGTEFYNEQFF	TGCGCCAGCAGCTTTGGGACAGAATTCTACAATGAGCAGTTCTTC
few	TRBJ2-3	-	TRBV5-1	CASSLLGDQKDTQYF	TGCGCCAGCAGCTTGCTCGGGGACCAGAAGGATACGCAGTATTTT
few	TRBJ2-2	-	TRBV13	CASRQTGTGELFF	TGTGCCAGCAGGCAAACAGGGACCGGGGAGCTGTTTTTT
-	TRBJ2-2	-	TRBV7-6	CASSSGGGIGELFF	TGTGCCAGCAGTTCGGGGGGCGGTATCGGGGAGCTGTTTTTT
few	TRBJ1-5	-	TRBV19	CASTLTGPYPQHF	TGTGCCAGTACCTTGACAGGCCCGTATCCCCAGCATTTT
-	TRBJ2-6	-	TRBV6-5	CASSYGRSVVNVLTF	TGTGCCAGCAGTTACGGGAGGAGCGTTGTCAACGTCCTGACTTTC
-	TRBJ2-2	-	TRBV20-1	CSASDTNTGELFF	TGCAGTGCATCGGACACAAACACCGGGGAGCTGTTTTTT
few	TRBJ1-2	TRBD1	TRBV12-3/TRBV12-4	CASSTPGGAGYTF	TGTGCCAGCAGCACCCCAGGGGGTGCTGGCTACACCTTC
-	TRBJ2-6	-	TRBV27	CASSLRPRDGANVLTF	TGTGCCAGCAGTTTACGCCCGCGGGATGGGGCCAACGTCCTGACTTTC
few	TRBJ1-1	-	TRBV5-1	CASSLETRRTEAFF	TGCGCCAGCAGCTTGGAAACCCGGAGGACTGAAGCTTTCTTT
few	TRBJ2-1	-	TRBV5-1	CASSRGRGKNEQFF	TGCGCCAGCTCCCGGGGCAGGGGAAAAAATGAGCAGTTCTTC
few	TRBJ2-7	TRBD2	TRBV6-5	CASSYGRLAGLREQYF	TGTGCCAGCAGTTACGGGAGACTAGCGGGGCTGAGAGAGCAGTACTTC
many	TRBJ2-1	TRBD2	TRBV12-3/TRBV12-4	CASAQTSGGAKNEQFF	TGTGCCAGCGCTCAGACGAGCGGGGGGGCTAAAAATGAGCAGTTCTTC
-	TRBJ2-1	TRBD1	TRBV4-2	CASSQARGRINEQFF	TGTGCCAGCAGCCAAGCCAGGGGGCGGATCAATGAGCAGTTCTTC
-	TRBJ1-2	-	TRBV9	CASSGGGIGYTF	TGTGCCAGCAGTGGAGGGGGAATTGGCTACACCTTC
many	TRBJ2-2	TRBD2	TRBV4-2	CASSLNGGDTGELFF	TGTGCCAGCAGCCTTAACGGGGGGGACACCGGGGAGCTGTTTTTT
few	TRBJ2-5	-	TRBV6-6	CASSDVSRETQYF	TGTGCCAGCAGCGACGTGTCGCGGGAGACCCAGTACTTC